This T cell receptor beta chain was sequenced during a study of technical replicates of blood from a few donors. Libraries were prepared by immunoSEQ multiplex PCR; TCRdb keeps only in-frame clonotypes and omits some of them. There are about 56,000 clones in the sample; around 95% occur only once, and around 4.4% lies in the top ten. This CDR3 is built from 13 residues. CDR1 and CDR2 from the germline V gene are SGHTA and FQGTGA. Trimming shortened V by 0 bases and J by 8 bases, and 10 bases separated the two germline ends. The receptor's source is a human donor in good health. Some clones in this sample may be carry-over from other donors' samples. Material for sequencing was PBMCs. The chain links TRBV7-3 to TRBJ1-1; D perhaps matches TRBD1 (6 bases). This chain's CDR3 is CASSLTRQVEAFF. As DNA, the CDR3 is TGTGCCAGCAGCTTAACCCGACAGGTGGAAGCTTTCTTT.